This is a list of T cell receptor beta chains from one sample in a study of blood T cell repertoires in COVID-19. Repertoires were generated with immunoSEQ multiplex PCR, while TCRdb's copy carries only in-frame clones and drops some. The sample has some 110,000 clones, more than 60% seen once. Sequencing used peripheral blood. These receptors came from a man over 45 with acute or convalescent COVID-19. CDR3s include the opening cysteine and the closing phenylalanine or tryptophan. D genes are given only for firm matches. Clone size is given for some rows only: seen once, a few or many times, or a class if the clone is expanded.

D: NA
J: TRBJ2-1
size: few
V: TRBV28
DNA: TGTGCCAGCAGCGCGACTTTTGAGCAGTTCTTC
CDR3: CASSATFEQFF

D: NA
J: TRBJ1-6
size: NA
V: TRBV27
DNA: TGTGCCAGCAGTTTACACAGGGCCTCACTGGGAACCCTCCACTTT
CDR3: CASSLHRASLGTLHF

D: NA
J: TRBJ1-4
size: NA
V: TRBV5-7
DNA: TGTGCCAGCAGGCCACGTTGCGATGCAACTAATGAAAAACTGTTTTTT
CDR3: CASRPRCDATNEKLFF

D: NA
J: TRBJ1-5
size: NA
V: TRBV15
DNA: TGTGCCACCAGTGCACAGAGCAATCAGCCCCAGCATTTT
CDR3: CATSAQSNQPQHF

D: TRBD2
J: TRBJ2-2
size: NA
V: TRBV7-9
DNA: TGTGCCAGCATCACCCCGGGACTAGCGCGCACCGGGGAGCTGTTTTTT
CDR3: CASITPGLARTGELFF

D: NA
J: TRBJ2-1
size: NA
V: TRBV29-1
DNA: TGCAGCGTTGAAAGGGGTCTCAATGAGCAGTTCTTC
CDR3: CSVERGLNEQFF

D: TRBD2
J: TRBJ2-7
size: NA
V: TRBV6-5
DNA: TGTGCCAGCAGAACACTCGGGGGGGGCCTCTACGAGCAGTACTTC
CDR3: CASRTLGGGLYEQYF

D: NA
J: TRBJ1-2
size: few
V: TRBV11-2
DNA: TGTGCCAGCAGCTTAGATCCCGTAGCTAACTATGGCTACACCTTC
CDR3: CASSLDPVANYGYTF

D: NA
J: TRBJ1-5
size: few
V: TRBV19
DNA: TGTGCCAGTAGTATAGTCTCAGGCAATCAGCCCCAGCATTTT
CDR3: CASSIVSGNQPQHF

D: TRBD1
J: TRBJ2-2
size: NA
V: TRBV5-1
DNA: TGCGCCAGCAATAAACGGGACAGAAACACCGGGGAGCTGTTTTTT
CDR3: CASNKRDRNTGELFF

D: NA
J: TRBJ1-1
size: NA
V: TRBV6-4
DNA: TGTGCCAGCAGTGAAGATTCGGTTGGAGGGGTTGGAGCTTTCTTT
CDR3: CASSEDSVGGVGAFF

D: NA
J: TRBJ2-5
size: NA
V: TRBV6-6
DNA: TGTGCCAGCAGTTACACAGGAGGGGCGGGAGAGACCCAGTACTTC
CDR3: CASSYTGGAGETQYF

D: TRBD1
J: TRBJ2-1
size: NA
V: TRBV7-9
DNA: TGTGCCAGCAGCTTATTACAGGGGGTCCATGAGCAGTTCTTC
CDR3: CASSLLQGVHEQFF

D: NA
J: TRBJ2-2
size: NA
V: TRBV4-1
DNA: TGCGCCAGCAGAACAGGATACGCGAACACCGGGGAGCTGTTTTTT
CDR3: CASRTGYANTGELFF

D: NA
J: TRBJ1-2
size: NA
V: TRBV6-5
DNA: TGTGCCAGCAGCGGGGGGCTCACTGTAGAGAGTGGCTACACCTTC
CDR3: CASSGGLTVESGYTF

D: NA
J: TRBJ2-1
size: NA
V: TRBV15
DNA: TGTGCCACCAGCAGTGGGGGCGATAACAATGAGCAGTTCTTC
CDR3: CATSSGGDNNEQFF

D: NA
J: TRBJ1-5
size: few
V: TRBV18
DNA: TGTGCCAGCTCACGAGGGGGTAGAAATCAGCCCCAGCATTTT
CDR3: CASSRGGRNQPQHF

D: TRBD1
J: TRBJ2-7
size: NA
V: TRBV28
DNA: TGTGCCAGCAGTTTACCCGACAGGGGATACCTCTACGAGCAGTACTTC
CDR3: CASSLPDRGYLYEQYF

D: NA
J: TRBJ1-6
size: NA
V: TRBV6-5
DNA: TGTGCCAGCAGCAGGAAGACATTTGATTCACCCCTCCACTTT
CDR3: CASSRKTFDSPLHF

D: NA
J: TRBJ2-3
size: NA
V: TRBV4-1
DNA: TGCGCCAGCAGCCAAGTTCGAGATACGCAGTATTTT
CDR3: CASSQVRDTQYF

D: NA
J: TRBJ1-1
size: NA
V: TRBV5-1
DNA: TGCGCCAGCAGCTATCCATCGACAGCGAACACTGAAGCTTTCTTT
CDR3: CASSYPSTANTEAFF

D: NA
J: TRBJ2-2
size: few
V: TRBV7-2
DNA: TGTGCCAGCAGTCAGGGCTCGAACACCGGGGAGCTGTTTTTT
CDR3: CASSQGSNTGELFF

D: NA
J: TRBJ2-3
size: NA
V: TRBV28
DNA: TGTGCCAGCAGCCTCTGGGGGGGCACAGATACGCAGTATTTT
CDR3: CASSLWGGTDTQYF

D: NA
J: TRBJ2-7
size: NA
V: TRBV12-3/TRBV12-4
DNA: TGTGCCAGCAGTTTAGATCAGGGGCAGGAGCAGTACTTC
CDR3: CASSLDQGQEQYF

D: NA
J: TRBJ2-5
size: NA
V: TRBV30
DNA: TGTGCCTGCTCAAAGCGCTCGAGGGAGACCCAGTACTTC
CDR3: CACSKRSRETQYF

D: TRBD1
J: TRBJ1-4
size: NA
V: TRBV9
DNA: TGTGCCAGCAGCGGGACAGGGGGTAATGAAAAACTGTTTTTT
CDR3: CASSGTGGNEKLFF

D: NA
J: TRBJ1-1
size: NA
V: TRBV7-9
DNA: TGTGCCAGCAGCTTACTACTATTACGGGAGGGCGTGAACACTGAAGCTTTCTTT
CDR3: CASSLLLLREGVNTEAFF

D: NA
J: TRBJ1-2
size: NA
V: TRBV6-5
DNA: TGTGCCAGCAGTTACGACAGGAACTATGGCTACACCTTC
CDR3: CASSYDRNYGYTF

D: NA
J: TRBJ1-1
size: NA
V: TRBV19
DNA: TGTGCCAGTAGTATAACAGGGACTGAAGCTTTCTTT
CDR3: CASSITGTEAFF

D: TRBD1
J: TRBJ1-1
size: NA
V: TRBV5-8
DNA: TGTGCCAGCAGCTTGTTTCGGACAGGGGTGAACACTGAAGCTTTCTTT
CDR3: CASSLFRTGVNTEAFF

D: TRBD2
J: TRBJ2-3
size: NA
V: TRBV7-2
DNA: TGTGCCAGCAGCTCCGCGAGGGCGGGAGTTATGTGGACAGATACGCAGTATTTT
CDR3: CASSSARAGVMWTDTQYF

D: TRBD1
J: TRBJ1-2
size: NA
V: TRBV5-1
DNA: TGCGCCAGCAGCGTCGGACAGGCTAACTATGGCTACACCTTC
CDR3: CASSVGQANYGYTF

D: NA
J: TRBJ2-7
size: once
V: TRBV28
DNA: TGTGCCAGCAGTTTATTGGGGGGACTCTACGAGCAGTACTTC
CDR3: CASSLLGGLYEQYF

D: TRBD2
J: TRBJ2-1
size: NA
V: TRBV4-1
DNA: TGCGCCAGCAGCCAAGATAGGGCGGGAGGAGGCAATGAGCAGTTCTTC
CDR3: CASSQDRAGGGNEQFF

D: TRBD1
J: TRBJ1-1
size: NA
V: TRBV14
DNA: TGTGCCACCCCGGGACAGGGGCGTGAGACTGAAGCTTTCTTT
CDR3: CATPGQGRETEAFF

D: NA
J: TRBJ1-6
size: once
V: TRBV9
DNA: TGTGCCAGCAGCGGCGGCGGCCGTCCCCTCCACTTT
CDR3: CASSGGGRPLHF

D: NA
J: TRBJ1-1
size: NA
V: TRBV5-1
DNA: TGCGCCAGCAGCTTAAGTGCGGGATTGGACACTGAAGCTTTCTTT
CDR3: CASSLSAGLDTEAFF

D: NA
J: TRBJ2-7
size: NA
V: TRBV29-1
DNA: TGCCTGCTTAGGGGGGGATCCTACGAGCAGTACTTC
CDR3: CLLRGGSYEQYF

D: TRBD1
J: TRBJ1-5
size: NA
V: TRBV28
DNA: TGTGCCAGCAGGACGGACCGCAGGGGGGGCAATCAGCCCCAGCATTTT
CDR3: CASRTDRRGGNQPQHF

D: TRBD2
J: TRBJ2-7
size: NA
V: TRBV29-1
DNA: TGCAGCGCCGCCGGGACTAGCGGCGACGAGCAGTACTTC
CDR3: CSAAGTSGDEQYF

D: NA
J: TRBJ2-5
size: NA
V: TRBV6-2/TRBV6-3
DNA: TGTGCCAGCAGCTTTCCAGGGGAGCAAGAGACCCAGTACTTC
CDR3: CASSFPGEQETQYF

D: TRBD1
J: TRBJ1-5
size: NA
V: TRBV5-1
DNA: TGCGCCAGCAGCTCCGGGACAGCTAGCAATCAGCCCCAGCATTTT
CDR3: CASSSGTASNQPQHF

D: NA
J: TRBJ1-5
size: few
V: TRBV4-2
DNA: TGTGCCAGCAGCCAAGATGCAGGGATATGGCCCCAGCATTTT
CDR3: CASSQDAGIWPQHF

D: NA
J: TRBJ1-4
size: NA
V: TRBV6-6
DNA: TGTGCCAGCAGTTACTCGCACGGTGCAACTAATGAAAAACTGTTTTTT
CDR3: CASSYSHGATNEKLFF

D: NA
J: TRBJ2-7
size: NA
V: TRBV7-3
DNA: TGTGCCAGCAGCCTAGGGGGAGACTACGAGCAGTACTTC
CDR3: CASSLGGDYEQYF

D: NA
J: TRBJ1-1
size: NA
V: TRBV21-1
DNA: TGTGCCAGCAGCAAAAGGGAAGGCAGGGCTAACGCTGAAGCTTTCTTT
CDR3: CASSKREGRANAEAFF

D: TRBD1
J: TRBJ1-4
size: NA
V: TRBV10-3
DNA: TGTGCCATCAGTCCACAGGGGGAAGCTAATGAAAAACTGTTTTTT
CDR3: CAISPQGEANEKLFF

D: NA
J: TRBJ2-7
size: NA
V: TRBV19
DNA: TGTGCCAGTAGTGTGACAGGCCAGCTATACGAGCAGTACTTC
CDR3: CASSVTGQLYEQYF

D: TRBD1
J: TRBJ1-5
size: few
V: TRBV2
DNA: TGTGCCAGCAGGGCCCAGGGGGACTTTCAGCCCCAGCATTTT
CDR3: CASRAQGDFQPQHF

D: TRBD2
J: TRBJ2-3
size: NA
V: TRBV28
DNA: TGTGCCAGCAGTTTGTTAGAAAGCGGGGGCACAGATACGCAGTATTTT
CDR3: CASSLLESGGTDTQYF

D: TRBD1
J: TRBJ2-7
size: NA
V: TRBV9
DNA: TGTGCCAGCAGCCTCGGACAGGGGCCCTACGAGCAGTACTTC
CDR3: CASSLGQGPYEQYF

D: NA
J: TRBJ2-1
size: NA
V: TRBV6-4
DNA: TGTGCCAGCAGTGACCTTAGCCCTACAGGGAGGGACAATGAGCAGTTCTTC
CDR3: CASSDLSPTGRDNEQFF

D: NA
J: TRBJ1-2
size: NA
V: TRBV4-1
DNA: TGCGCCAGCAGCCAAGCCAGGCTAATGATTGGCTACACCTTC
CDR3: CASSQARLMIGYTF

D: TRBD2
J: TRBJ2-3
size: NA
V: TRBV24-1
DNA: TGTGCCTCCAGCGGGGGGGCCAGTGATACGCAGTATTTT
CDR3: CASSGGASDTQYF

D: TRBD2
J: TRBJ2-3
size: NA
V: TRBV25-1
DNA: TGTGCCAGCAGCCTAGCGGGGGGTAGCACAGATACGCAGTATTTT
CDR3: CASSLAGGSTDTQYF

D: TRBD1
J: TRBJ1-2
size: few
V: TRBV5-5
DNA: TGTGCCAGCAGCCTAGGACAGGCGAACTATGGCTACACCTTC
CDR3: CASSLGQANYGYTF

D: NA
J: TRBJ2-7
size: NA
V: TRBV4-1
DNA: TGCGCCAGCAGCCAAGGTTCCGGGGACTACGAGCAGTACTTC
CDR3: CASSQGSGDYEQYF

D: TRBD1
J: TRBJ1-2
size: once
V: TRBV5-1
DNA: TGCGCCAGCAGCCCTTACAATTTCCGGGACAGTAACTATGGCTACACCTTC
CDR3: CASSPYNFRDSNYGYTF

D: NA
J: TRBJ2-1
size: NA
V: TRBV11-1
DNA: TGTGCCAGCAGCTCCTCAGTGGGGAGCTCCTACAATGAGCAGTTCTTC
CDR3: CASSSSVGSSYNEQFF

D: NA
J: TRBJ1-1
size: NA
V: TRBV5-1
DNA: TGCGCCAGCGGGGCAGGGTCCGCTGAAGCTTTCTTT
CDR3: CASGAGSAEAFF